The T cell receptor (beta chain) described here comes from a study of Graves' ophthalmopathy and Graves' hyperthyroidism. Study conclusions and caveats: For separating ophthalmopathy from stable hyperthyroidism, a 13-signature model gave roughly 90% sensitivity and around 80% specificity.

Amplified material comprised TCR beta CDR3 regions derived from RNA transcripts. RT-PCR with HTBI primers came first, then second-round multiplex PCR. TCRdb processed the multiplex PCR reads anew with MiXCR; each CDR3 protein has one entry. The sample lists some 400,000 distinct CDR3 sequences; about 18% were seen once. This CDR3 is built from 13 residues. Trimming left V 4 bases short and J 8 bases short, with 11 bases between. Serum thyroxine and TRAb, along with clinical symptoms, thyroid ultrasound and orbital computed tomography, were what diagnosis relied on. 8.5 to 10 ml of fresh blood yielded the PBMCs by density gradient. This clonotype was seen many times. Its matching antigen is unknown.

The sequenced sample was peripheral blood. This rearrangement joins TRBV12-3 or TRBV12-4 to TRBJ1-4; D remains ambiguous. This receptor was identified in a woman aged 18-29 years with Graves' ophthalmopathy. The CDR3 DNA reads TGTGCCAGCAGTTCGGGTCATCGGGAAAAACTGTTTTTT. This gives the protein CASSSGHREKLFF.